This is a list of T cell receptor beta chains from one sample in a study of cytomegalovirus exposure and HLA in healthy donors. The repertoire was sequenced with immunoSEQ multiplex PCR; TCRdb's copy has only in-frame clones and lacks some. The sample consists of 80,000 to 95,000 clones, approximately 63% of them appearing once. Source material: PBMCs. These receptors all come from a woman between 25 and 40 years old in good health and CMV-seronegative. The CDR3 runs from the conserved cysteine through the conserved F or W. The D gene is left open where the match is weak. Clone size appears in some rows only: once, few, many, or a class for an expanded clone.

v_call: TRBV7-9; clone_size: few; j_call: TRBJ2-3; d_call: TRBD2; cdr3_aa: CASSPGTSGGTDTQYF; cdr3_nt: TGTGCCAGCAGCCCAGGGACTAGCGGGGGCACAGATACGCAGTATTTT
v_call: TRBV28; clone_size: -; j_call: TRBJ2-7; d_call: TRBD2; cdr3_aa: CASSFVTGTSGSYEQYF; cdr3_nt: TGTGCCAGCAGTTTTGTTACCGGGACTAGCGGCTCCTACGAGCAGTACTTC
v_call: TRBV7-8; clone_size: many; j_call: TRBJ1-6; d_call: -; cdr3_aa: CASSLDSYNSPLHF; cdr3_nt: TGTGCCAGCAGCTTAGACAGCTATAATTCACCCCTCCACTTT
v_call: TRBV2; clone_size: few; j_call: TRBJ1-4; d_call: -; cdr3_aa: CASSDTGIGEKLFF; cdr3_nt: TGTGCCAGCAGTGATACAGGGATCGGGGAAAAACTGTTTTTT
v_call: TRBV6-4; clone_size: few; j_call: TRBJ2-5; d_call: TRBD2; cdr3_aa: CASRKGRAGTLQETQYF; cdr3_nt: TGTGCCAGCAGGAAGGGGAGGGCGGGAACCCTACAAGAGACCCAGTACTTC
v_call: TRBV5-1; clone_size: few; j_call: TRBJ1-1; d_call: TRBD1; cdr3_aa: CASSYGTGGANTEAFF; cdr3_nt: TGCGCCAGCAGCTACGGGACAGGGGGCGCGAACACTGAAGCTTTCTTT
v_call: TRBV14; clone_size: once; j_call: TRBJ1-1; d_call: -; cdr3_aa: CASSQMDSNTEAFF; cdr3_nt: TGTGCCAGCAGCCAGATGGACAGTAACACTGAAGCTTTCTTT
v_call: TRBV5-4; clone_size: -; j_call: TRBJ2-5; d_call: -; cdr3_aa: CASSLVPFGGDQETQYF; cdr3_nt: TGTGCCAGCAGCTTGGTTCCGTTCGGGGGAGATCAAGAGACCCAGTACTTC
v_call: TRBV6-5; clone_size: -; j_call: TRBJ2-5; d_call: -; cdr3_aa: CASSSQGQGQETRYF; cdr3_nt: TGTGCCAGCAGCTCCCAGGGGCAGGGGCAAGAGACCCGGTACTTC
v_call: TRBV5-1; clone_size: few; j_call: TRBJ2-3; d_call: TRBD2; cdr3_aa: CASSSGTRDTDTQYF; cdr3_nt: TGCGCCAGCAGCTCCGGGACTAGAGACACAGATACGCAGTATTTT
v_call: TRBV9; clone_size: -; j_call: TRBJ1-1; d_call: -; cdr3_aa: CASSGTINTEAFF; cdr3_nt: TGTGCCAGCAGCGGGACAATTAACACTGAAGCTTTCTTT
v_call: TRBV7-7; clone_size: -; j_call: TRBJ1-1; d_call: -; cdr3_aa: CASSLDSSTEAFF; cdr3_nt: TGTGCCAGCAGCTTAGACAGTTCCACTGAAGCTTTCTTT
v_call: TRBV5-1; clone_size: -; j_call: TRBJ2-5; d_call: TRBD1; cdr3_aa: CASSLPQGEETQYF; cdr3_nt: TGCGCCAGCAGCTTGCCGCAGGGGGAAGAGACCCAGTACTTC
v_call: TRBV11-3; clone_size: -; j_call: TRBJ2-5; d_call: TRBD1; cdr3_aa: CASSRTGGIGETQYF; cdr3_nt: TGTGCCAGCAGCCGGACAGGGGGGATAGGAGAGACCCAGTACTTC
v_call: TRBV30; clone_size: -; j_call: TRBJ2-7; d_call: -; cdr3_aa: CAWGQFYEQYF; cdr3_nt: TGTGCCTGGGGACAGTTCTACGAGCAGTACTTC
v_call: TRBV5-5; clone_size: -; j_call: TRBJ1-5; d_call: -; cdr3_aa: CASSLGQGKNQPQHF; cdr3_nt: TGTGCCAGCAGCTTGGGGCAGGGGAAAAATCAGCCCCAGCATTTT
v_call: TRBV6-4; clone_size: -; j_call: TRBJ2-3; d_call: TRBD1; cdr3_aa: CASRKTGTGRYDTQYF; cdr3_nt: TGTGCCAGCAGAAAGACCGGGACAGGGAGATACGATACGCAGTATTTT
v_call: TRBV15; clone_size: -; j_call: TRBJ2-1; d_call: -; cdr3_aa: CATSREGSYNEQFF; cdr3_nt: TGTGCCACCAGCAGGGAGGGTAGTTACAATGAGCAGTTCTTC
v_call: TRBV25-1; clone_size: -; j_call: TRBJ2-5; d_call: TRBD2; cdr3_aa: CASSAFPGREGETQYF; cdr3_nt: TGTGCCAGCAGCGCCTTCCCCGGGAGGGAGGGGGAGACCCAGTACTTC
v_call: TRBV5-1; clone_size: -; j_call: TRBJ1-3; d_call: -; cdr3_aa: CASTRDGSSGNTIYF; cdr3_nt: TGCGCCAGCACGCGGGACGGATCCTCTGGAAACACCATATATTTT
v_call: TRBV5-8; clone_size: -; j_call: TRBJ2-7; d_call: -; cdr3_aa: CASRQEYEQYF; cdr3_nt: TGTGCCAGCAGACAGGAATACGAGCAGTACTTC
v_call: TRBV9; clone_size: -; j_call: TRBJ2-3; d_call: TRBD2; cdr3_aa: CASSATSGITDTQYF; cdr3_nt: TGTGCCAGCAGCGCGACTAGCGGGATCACAGATACGCAGTATTTT
v_call: TRBV5-1; clone_size: -; j_call: TRBJ1-5; d_call: -; cdr3_aa: CASSLAGETRQPQHF; cdr3_nt: TGCGCCAGCAGCTTGGCAGGGGAGACACGTCAGCCCCAGCATTTT
v_call: TRBV27; clone_size: -; j_call: TRBJ1-1; d_call: -; cdr3_aa: CASSFYPLAATEAFF; cdr3_nt: TGTGCCAGCAGTTTCTACCCCTTGGCGGCGACTGAAGCTTTCTTT
v_call: TRBV5-6; clone_size: -; j_call: TRBJ1-2; d_call: -; cdr3_aa: CASSSGSYGYTF; cdr3_nt: TGTGCCAGCAGCTCCGGGTCCTATGGCTACACCTTC
v_call: TRBV9; clone_size: few; j_call: TRBJ1-2; d_call: -; cdr3_aa: CASSVDQGWGYGYTF; cdr3_nt: TGTGCCAGCAGCGTAGATCAGGGTTGGGGCTATGGCTACACCTTC
v_call: TRBV6-1; clone_size: -; j_call: TRBJ2-3; d_call: TRBD2; cdr3_aa: CASSEAPLAGSTDTQYF; cdr3_nt: TGTGCCAGCAGTGAAGCCCCACTAGCGGGGAGCACAGATACGCAGTATTTT
v_call: TRBV5-1; clone_size: -; j_call: TRBJ2-1; d_call: TRBD1; cdr3_aa: CASSAGQGLGEQFF; cdr3_nt: TGCGCCAGCAGCGCGGGACAGGGGCTCGGGGAGCAGTTCTTC
v_call: TRBV5-6; clone_size: few; j_call: TRBJ2-7; d_call: -; cdr3_aa: CASSHRDSYEQYF; cdr3_nt: TGTGCCAGCAGCCACAGGGATTCCTACGAGCAGTACTTC
v_call: TRBV6-6; clone_size: -; j_call: TRBJ1-1; d_call: -; cdr3_aa: CASSYDQTQGTEAFF; cdr3_nt: TGTGCCAGCAGTTACGACCAGACGCAGGGCACTGAAGCTTTCTTT
v_call: TRBV19; clone_size: -; j_call: TRBJ2-1; d_call: -; cdr3_aa: CASSIDEGLRWNEQFF; cdr3_nt: TGTGCCAGTAGTATAGATGAAGGACTGAGGTGGAATGAGCAGTTCTTC
v_call: TRBV5-1; clone_size: -; j_call: TRBJ2-7; d_call: -; cdr3_aa: CASSLRSGGRYEQYF; cdr3_nt: TGCGCCAGCAGCTTGAGGAGTGGAGGGCGCTACGAGCAGTACTTC
v_call: TRBV4-1; clone_size: -; j_call: TRBJ1-1; d_call: -; cdr3_aa: CASSQARLNTEAFF; cdr3_nt: TGCGCCAGCAGCCAAGCGAGGCTGAACACTGAAGCTTTCTTT
v_call: TRBV9; clone_size: -; j_call: TRBJ2-1; d_call: TRBD2; cdr3_aa: CASGLAGGPEQFF; cdr3_nt: TGTGCCAGCGGACTAGCGGGAGGGCCTGAGCAGTTCTTC
v_call: TRBV5-4; clone_size: -; j_call: TRBJ2-3; d_call: TRBD2; cdr3_aa: CASAQRGLAGETQYF; cdr3_nt: TGTGCCAGCGCCCAGAGGGGACTAGCGGGAGAGACGCAGTATTTT
v_call: TRBV7-6; clone_size: -; j_call: TRBJ1-6; d_call: TRBD1; cdr3_aa: CASSLAGTANSPLHF; cdr3_nt: TGTGCCAGCAGCTTAGCGGGGACAGCGAATTCACCCCTCCACTTT
v_call: TRBV7-9; clone_size: -; j_call: TRBJ1-1; d_call: TRBD1; cdr3_aa: CASTRDRVAEAFF; cdr3_nt: TGTGCCAGCACCAGAGACAGGGTCGCTGAAGCTTTCTTT
v_call: TRBV6-4; clone_size: many; j_call: TRBJ2-6; d_call: -; cdr3_aa: CASSVGGSGANVLTF; cdr3_nt: TGTGCCAGCAGTGTGGGGGGCTCTGGGGCCAACGTCCTGACTTTC
v_call: TRBV5-4; clone_size: -; j_call: TRBJ1-2; d_call: TRBD1; cdr3_aa: CASSPPGQNYGYTF; cdr3_nt: TGTGCCAGCAGCCCCCCGGGACAGAACTATGGCTACACCTTC
v_call: TRBV5-1; clone_size: -; j_call: TRBJ2-7; d_call: TRBD1; cdr3_aa: CASSSTGEPSYEQYF; cdr3_nt: TGCGCCAGCAGCTCAACAGGGGAGCCCTCCTACGAGCAGTACTTC
v_call: TRBV5-1; clone_size: -; j_call: TRBJ1-3; d_call: -; cdr3_aa: CASSYGQSAGNTIYF; cdr3_nt: TGCGCCAGCAGCTATGGACAGTCGGCTGGAAACACCATATATTTT
v_call: TRBV19; clone_size: -; j_call: TRBJ2-3; d_call: TRBD2; cdr3_aa: CASSALAGGGDTQYF; cdr3_nt: TGTGCCAGTAGTGCACTAGCGGGAGGCGGAGATACGCAGTATTTT
v_call: TRBV6-5; clone_size: -; j_call: TRBJ2-1; d_call: -; cdr3_aa: CASSYSGSEGLNEQFF; cdr3_nt: TGTGCCAGCAGTTACTCGGGGTCAGAGGGCCTGAATGAGCAGTTCTTC
v_call: TRBV28; clone_size: -; j_call: TRBJ2-5; d_call: TRBD2; cdr3_aa: CASSLGGRETQYF; cdr3_nt: TGTGCCAGCAGTTTGGGCGGGAGGGAGACCCAGTACTTC
v_call: TRBV11-3; clone_size: -; j_call: TRBJ2-1; d_call: TRBD2; cdr3_aa: CASSADPSGGSEQFF; cdr3_nt: TGTGCCAGCAGCGCCGACCCTAGCGGGGGGAGTGAGCAGTTCTTC
v_call: TRBV7-9; clone_size: -; j_call: TRBJ1-2; d_call: TRBD1; cdr3_aa: CASSQTDRGIYGYTF; cdr3_nt: TGTGCCAGCAGCCAAACCGACAGGGGAATTTATGGCTACACCTTC
v_call: TRBV11-2; clone_size: -; j_call: TRBJ2-5; d_call: -; cdr3_aa: CASSSPREQYF; cdr3_nt: TGTGCCAGCAGCTCCCCGAGGGAGCAGTACTTC
v_call: TRBV27; clone_size: few; j_call: TRBJ1-4; d_call: -; cdr3_aa: CASSLLGGAREKLFF; cdr3_nt: TGTGCCAGCAGTTTATTAGGGGGGGCGCGAGAAAAACTGTTTTTT
v_call: TRBV27; clone_size: few; j_call: TRBJ2-3; d_call: TRBD1; cdr3_aa: CASRLTGSPDTQYF; cdr3_nt: TGTGCCAGCAGGTTGACAGGGAGTCCAGATACGCAGTATTTT
v_call: TRBV6-1; clone_size: once; j_call: TRBJ2-4; d_call: TRBD2; cdr3_aa: CASSGGGAKNIQYF; cdr3_nt: TGTGCCAGCAGTGGCGGGGGGGCCAAAAACATTCAGTACTTC
v_call: TRBV5-1; clone_size: -; j_call: TRBJ2-1; d_call: TRBD1; cdr3_aa: CASSSSPGQGYNEQFF; cdr3_nt: TGCGCCAGCAGCTCGAGCCCGGGACAGGGCTACAATGAGCAGTTCTTC
v_call: TRBV27; clone_size: few; j_call: TRBJ2-7; d_call: -; cdr3_aa: CASSLSASTPYEQYF; cdr3_nt: TGTGCCAGCAGTTTATCGGCCAGTACACCCTACGAGCAGTACTTC
v_call: TRBV10-3; clone_size: -; j_call: TRBJ1-2; d_call: -; cdr3_aa: CASTKGDLTGYGYTF; cdr3_nt: TGTGCCAGTACGAAGGGAGACTTGACAGGATATGGCTACACCTTC
v_call: TRBV28; clone_size: few; j_call: TRBJ2-7; d_call: TRBD2; cdr3_aa: CASSLRGSGGLYEQYF; cdr3_nt: TGTGCCAGCAGTTTAAGGGGTAGCGGGGGACTCTACGAGCAGTACTTC
v_call: TRBV5-4; clone_size: -; j_call: TRBJ2-1; d_call: -; cdr3_aa: CASSLNRGGQGNEQFF; cdr3_nt: TGTGCCAGCAGCTTGAACAGGGGGGGGCAGGGCAATGAGCAGTTCTTC
v_call: TRBV5-1; clone_size: -; j_call: TRBJ1-1; d_call: TRBD1; cdr3_aa: CASSRGTGGDTEAFF; cdr3_nt: TGCGCCAGCAGCAGAGGGACAGGGGGGGACACTGAAGCTTTCTTT
v_call: TRBV6-1; clone_size: -; j_call: TRBJ1-5; d_call: -; cdr3_aa: CASSVNGRGSNQPQHF; cdr3_nt: TGTGCCAGCAGTGTAAATGGAAGGGGGAGCAATCAGCCCCAGCATTTT
v_call: TRBV6-4; clone_size: -; j_call: TRBJ2-5; d_call: TRBD2; cdr3_aa: CASSEHSGAGIVTQYF; cdr3_nt: TGTGCCAGCAGTGAACATAGCGGGGCCGGGATTGTGACCCAGTACTTC
v_call: TRBV29-1; clone_size: -; j_call: TRBJ1-1; d_call: -; cdr3_aa: CSGGGQGSTEAFF; cdr3_nt: TGCAGCGGGGGTGGGCAGGGATCTACTGAAGCTTTCTTT